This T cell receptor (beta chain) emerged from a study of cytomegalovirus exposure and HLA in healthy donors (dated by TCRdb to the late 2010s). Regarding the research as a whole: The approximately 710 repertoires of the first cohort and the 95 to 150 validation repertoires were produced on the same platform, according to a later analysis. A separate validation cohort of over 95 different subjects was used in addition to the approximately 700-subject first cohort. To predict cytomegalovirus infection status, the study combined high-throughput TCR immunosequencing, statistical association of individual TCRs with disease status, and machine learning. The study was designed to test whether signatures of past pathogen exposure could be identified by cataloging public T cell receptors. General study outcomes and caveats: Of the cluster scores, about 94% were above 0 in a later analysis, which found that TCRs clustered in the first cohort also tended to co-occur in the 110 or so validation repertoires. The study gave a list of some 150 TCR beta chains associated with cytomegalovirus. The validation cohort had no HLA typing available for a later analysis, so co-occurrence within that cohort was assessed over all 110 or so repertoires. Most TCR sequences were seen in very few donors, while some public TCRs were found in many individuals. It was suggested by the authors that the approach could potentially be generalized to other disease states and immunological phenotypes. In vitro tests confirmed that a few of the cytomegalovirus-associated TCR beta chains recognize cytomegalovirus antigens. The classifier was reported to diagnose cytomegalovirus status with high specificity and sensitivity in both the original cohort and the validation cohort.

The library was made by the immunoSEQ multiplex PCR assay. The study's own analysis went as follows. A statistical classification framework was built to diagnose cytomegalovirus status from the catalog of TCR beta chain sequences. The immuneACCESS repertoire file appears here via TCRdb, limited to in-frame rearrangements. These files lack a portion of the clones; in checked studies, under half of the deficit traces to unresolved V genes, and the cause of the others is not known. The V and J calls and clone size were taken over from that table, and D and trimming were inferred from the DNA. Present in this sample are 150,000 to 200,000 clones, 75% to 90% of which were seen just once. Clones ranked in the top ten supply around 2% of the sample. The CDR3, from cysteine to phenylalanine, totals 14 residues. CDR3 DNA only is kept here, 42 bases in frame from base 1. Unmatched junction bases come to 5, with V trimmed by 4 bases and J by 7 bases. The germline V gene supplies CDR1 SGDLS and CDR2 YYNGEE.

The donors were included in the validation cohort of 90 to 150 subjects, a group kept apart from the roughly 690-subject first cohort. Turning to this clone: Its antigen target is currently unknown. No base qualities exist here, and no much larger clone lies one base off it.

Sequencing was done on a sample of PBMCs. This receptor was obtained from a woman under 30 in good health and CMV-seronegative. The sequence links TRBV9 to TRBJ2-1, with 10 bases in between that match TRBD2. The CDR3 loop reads CASSPSGGWNEQFF. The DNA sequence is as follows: TGTGCCAGCAGCCCTAGCGGGGGTTGGAATGAGCAGTTCTTC.